This TCR beta chain was captured by sequencing in a study of neurological immune-mediated disorders. MiXCR, applied by TCRdb to the 5' RACE reads, yields one record per CDR3 protein. The sample records about 21,000 distinct CDR3 sequences, 17% being singletons. This clonotype came up many times. V was cut by 4 bases and J by 2 bases, with 12 bases left in between. This CDR3 is 14 amino acids long. Germline CDR1 reads SGHDN; CDR2 reads FVKESK. This receptor was identified in a woman aged 18-30 years with multiple sclerosis. Sequences were obtained from CD8+ T cells from blood. The chain recombines TRBV14 with TRBJ2-7; D possibly corresponds to TRBD2 (7 bases). The CDR3 coding sequence is TGTGCCAGCAGCCTGGGGGGGCGCGCCTACGAGCAGTACTTC. This encodes CASSLGGRAYEQYF.